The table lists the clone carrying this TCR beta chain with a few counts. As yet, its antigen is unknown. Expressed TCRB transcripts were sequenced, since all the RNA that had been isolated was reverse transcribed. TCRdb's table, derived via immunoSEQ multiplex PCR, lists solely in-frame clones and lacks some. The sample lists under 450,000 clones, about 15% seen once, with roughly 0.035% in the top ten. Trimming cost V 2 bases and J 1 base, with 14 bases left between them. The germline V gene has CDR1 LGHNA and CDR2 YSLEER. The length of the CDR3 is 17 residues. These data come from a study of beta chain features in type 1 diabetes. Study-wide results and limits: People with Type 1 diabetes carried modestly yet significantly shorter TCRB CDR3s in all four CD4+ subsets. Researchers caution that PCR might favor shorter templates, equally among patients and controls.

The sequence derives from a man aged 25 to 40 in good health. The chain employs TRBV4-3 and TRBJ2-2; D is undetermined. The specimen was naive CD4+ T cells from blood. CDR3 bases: TGCGCCAGCAGCCAACCTGGGGTAGTCGGGAACACCGGGGAGCTGTTTTTT. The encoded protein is CASSQPGVVGNTGELFF.